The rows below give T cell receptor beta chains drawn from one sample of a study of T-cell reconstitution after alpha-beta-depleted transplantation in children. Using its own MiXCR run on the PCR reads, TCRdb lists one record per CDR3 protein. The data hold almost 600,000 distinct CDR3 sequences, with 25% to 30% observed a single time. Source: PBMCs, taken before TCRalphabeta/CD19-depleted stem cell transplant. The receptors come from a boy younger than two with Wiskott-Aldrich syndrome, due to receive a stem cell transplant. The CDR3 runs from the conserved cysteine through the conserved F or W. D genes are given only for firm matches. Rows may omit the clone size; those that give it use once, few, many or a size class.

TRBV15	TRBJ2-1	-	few	CATSSTANNEQFF	TGTGCCACCAGCAGTACAGCCAACAATGAGCAGTTCTTC
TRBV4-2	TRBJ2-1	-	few	CASSQARAPYNEQFF	TGTGCCAGCAGCCAAGCTAGGGCACCTTACAATGAGCAGTTCTTC
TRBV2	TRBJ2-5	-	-	CASREVSATRTQYF	TGTGCCAGCAGGGAAGTTAGCGCAACACGTACCCAGTACTTC
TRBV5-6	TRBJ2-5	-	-	CASSLVKGRETQYF	TGTGCCAGCAGCTTGGTTAAAGGGAGAGAGACCCAGTACTTC
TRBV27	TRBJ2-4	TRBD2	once	CASSLWGGAKNIQYF	TGTGCCAGCAGTTTGTGGGGGGGGGCCAAAAACATTCAGTACTTC
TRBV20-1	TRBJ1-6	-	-	CSARGAVSGDTYNSPLHF	TGCAGTGCTAGAGGGGCCGTCTCAGGTGACACCTATAATTCACCCCTCCACTTT
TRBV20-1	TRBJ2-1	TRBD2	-	CSASPTLLAGGGNEQFF	TGCAGTGCTAGCCCAACCCTTCTAGCGGGAGGAGGGAATGAGCAGTTCTTC
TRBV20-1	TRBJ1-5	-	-	CSASPYSQINQPQHF	TGCAGTGCTAGCCCCTATTCACAGATTAATCAGCCCCAGCATTTT
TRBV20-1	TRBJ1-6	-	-	CSASEGFYNSPLHF	TGCAGTGCTAGTGAAGGGTTTTATAATTCACCCCTCCACTTT
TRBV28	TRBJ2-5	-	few	CASKGTRQKRQETQYF	TGTGCCAGCAAGGGGACGAGACAGAAAAGACAAGAGACCCAGTACTTC
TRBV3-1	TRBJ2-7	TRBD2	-	CASSQASGSEEQYF	TGTGCCAGCAGCCAGGCTAGCGGGAGCGAAGAGCAGTACTTC
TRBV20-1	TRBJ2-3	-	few	CSARDDTDTQYF	TGCAGTGCTAGAGACGACACAGATACGCAGTATTTT
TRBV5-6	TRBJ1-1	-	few	CASSDRVEAFF	TGTGCCAGCAGCGATAGGGTGGAAGCTTTCTTT
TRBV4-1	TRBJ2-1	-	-	CASSQDLWNEQFF	TGCGCCAGCAGCCAAGATCTTTGGAATGAGCAGTTCTTC
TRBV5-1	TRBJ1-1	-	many	CASSLGGDTEAFF	TGCGCCAGCAGCCTCGGGGGGGACACTGAAGCTTTCTTT
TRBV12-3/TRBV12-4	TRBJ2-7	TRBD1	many	CASSRDRSSYEQYF	TGTGCCAGCAGTCGGGACAGAAGCTCCTACGAGCAGTACTTC
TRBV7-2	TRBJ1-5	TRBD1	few	CASSLYRAGGQPQHF	TGTGCCAGCAGCTTATATCGGGCAGGGGGCCAGCCCCAGCATTTT
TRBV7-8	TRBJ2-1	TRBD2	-	CASSPTILAGGLDEQFF	TGTGCCAGCAGCCCAACCATACTAGCGGGAGGACTGGATGAGCAGTTCTTC
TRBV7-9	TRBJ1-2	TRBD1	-	CASSLVSFGTDGYGYTF	TGTGCCAGCAGCTTAGTTTCCTTCGGGACAGATGGCTATGGCTACACCTTC
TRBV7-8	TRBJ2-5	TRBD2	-	CASSHGLAGKQETQYF	TGTGCCAGCAGCCACGGACTAGCGGGAAAACAAGAGACCCAGTACTTC
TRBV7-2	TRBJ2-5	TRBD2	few	CASSFIAGYQETQYF	TGTGCCAGCAGCTTTATAGCGGGATACCAAGAGACCCAGTACTTC
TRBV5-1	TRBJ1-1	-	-	CASSLAEGSPEAFF	TGCGCCAGCAGCTTGGCCGAGGGTAGTCCTGAAGCTTTCTTT
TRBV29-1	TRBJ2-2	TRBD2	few	CSVEHGRANTGELFF	TGCAGCGTTGAACATGGGAGGGCTAACACCGGGGAGCTGTTTTTT
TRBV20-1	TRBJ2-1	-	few	CSARDGRGRLQFF	TGCAGTGCTAGAGATGGTAGAGGGAGATTGCAGTTCTTC
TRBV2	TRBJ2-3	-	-	CASSPTVLDTQYF	TGTGCCAGCAGCCCGACAGTCCTGGATACGCAGTATTTT
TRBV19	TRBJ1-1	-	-	CASSIPRTRTEAFF	TGTGCCAGTAGTATCCCCCGGACAAGGACTGAAGCTTTCTTT
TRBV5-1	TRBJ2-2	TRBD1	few	CASRAQGAVTGELFF	TGCGCCAGCAGAGCACAGGGGGCGGTCACCGGGGAGCTGTTTTTT
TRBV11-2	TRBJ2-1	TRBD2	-	CASSFRLAGGTSSYNEQFF	TGTGCCAGCAGCTTCCGACTAGCGGGAGGGACAAGCTCCTACAATGAGCAGTTCTTC
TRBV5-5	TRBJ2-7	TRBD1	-	CASSDRWSPGQGAWEQYF	TGTGCCAGCAGCGACAGGTGGAGCCCGGGACAGGGGGCGTGGGAGCAGTACTTC
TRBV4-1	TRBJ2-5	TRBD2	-	CASSPLAGGPETQYF	TGCGCCAGCAGCCCACTAGCGGGAGGGCCCGAGACCCAGTACTTC
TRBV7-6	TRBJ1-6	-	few	CASSNTGLDSPLHF	TGTGCCAGCAGTAATACCGGACTGGATTCACCCCTCCACTTT
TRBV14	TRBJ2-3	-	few	CASSQTGRNTQYF	TGTGCCAGCAGCCAGACAGGGAGGAATACGCAGTATTTT
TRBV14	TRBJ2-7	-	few	CASSQEGPRGSFNYEQYF	TGTGCCAGCAGCCAAGAAGGCCCCCGGGGGTCCTTCAACTACGAGCAGTACTTC
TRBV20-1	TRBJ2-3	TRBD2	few	CSATTPSGSTDTQYF	TGCAGTGCTACAACCCCTAGCGGGTCCACAGATACGCAGTATTTT
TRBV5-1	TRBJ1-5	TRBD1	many	CASSLVPTGYSNQPQHF	TGCGCCAGCAGCTTGGTTCCGACAGGGTATAGCAATCAGCCCCAGCATTTT
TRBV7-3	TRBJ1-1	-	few	CASSYDRNTEAFF	TGTGCCAGCAGTTACGACAGGAACACTGAAGCTTTCTTT
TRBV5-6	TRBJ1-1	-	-	CASSLAGGDNKPFF	TGTGCCAGCAGCTTGGCGGGCGGAGACAACAAACCTTTCTTT
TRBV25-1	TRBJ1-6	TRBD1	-	CASSARQGTGSPLHF	TGTGCCAGCAGTGCGAGACAGGGGACGGGTTCACCCCTCCACTTT
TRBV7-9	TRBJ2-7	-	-	CASSLVAGKVGEQYF	TGTGCCAGCAGCTTAGTTGCAGGGAAGGTTGGCGAGCAGTACTTC
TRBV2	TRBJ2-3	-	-	CASSRYSRGTSDTQYF	TGTGCCAGCAGTCGATATAGCCGGGGGACGTCAGATACGCAGTATTTT
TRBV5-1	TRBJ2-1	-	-	CASSLESQSQRYNEQFF	TGCGCCAGCAGCTTGGAGTCGCAATCCCAACGATACAATGAGCAGTTCTTC
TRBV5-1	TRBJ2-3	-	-	CASSLFVGEPTDTQYF	TGCGCCAGCAGCTTGTTTGTCGGCGAGCCCACAGATACGCAGTATTTT
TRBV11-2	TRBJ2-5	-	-	CASSSPWGVNPQETQYF	TGTGCCAGCAGCTCTCCTTGGGGAGTCAACCCACAAGAGACCCAGTACTTC
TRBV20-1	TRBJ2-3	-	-	CSDIGPTDTQYF	TGCAGTGATATAGGACCCACCGATACGCAGTATTTT
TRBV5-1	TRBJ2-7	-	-	CASSFEGHYEQYF	TGCGCCAGCAGCTTTGAGGGCCACTACGAGCAGTACTTC